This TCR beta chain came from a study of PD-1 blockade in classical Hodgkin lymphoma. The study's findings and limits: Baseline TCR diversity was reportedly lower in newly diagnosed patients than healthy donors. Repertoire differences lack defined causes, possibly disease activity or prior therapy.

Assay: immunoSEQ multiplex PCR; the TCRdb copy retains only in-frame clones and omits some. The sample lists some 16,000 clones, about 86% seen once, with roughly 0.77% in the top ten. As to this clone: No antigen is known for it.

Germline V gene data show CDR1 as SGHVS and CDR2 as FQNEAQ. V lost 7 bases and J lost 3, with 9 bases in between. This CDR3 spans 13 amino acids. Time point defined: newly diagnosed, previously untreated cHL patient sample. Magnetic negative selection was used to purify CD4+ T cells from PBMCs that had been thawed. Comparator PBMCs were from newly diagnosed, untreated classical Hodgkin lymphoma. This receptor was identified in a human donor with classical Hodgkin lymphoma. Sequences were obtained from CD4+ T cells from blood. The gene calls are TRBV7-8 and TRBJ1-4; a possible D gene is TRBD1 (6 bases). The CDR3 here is CASMGAANEKLFF. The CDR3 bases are TGTGCCAGCATGGGGGCGGCTAATGAAAAACTGTTTTTT.